The 25 T cell receptor beta chains presented below share a single source sample, sequenced in a study of T cells after yellow fever vaccination. MiXCR was run by TCRdb on the 5' RACE reads, yielding one entry per CDR3 protein. The sample has 300,000 or so distinct CDR3 sequences, approximately 4.2% seen once. Source: PBMCs, taken 5 days after the yellow fever booster vaccination. The receptor source for this set is a man between 18 and 35 years old who received the YFV17D yellow fever vaccine.

In this sample, this clonotype turned up many times. This chain joins TRBV7-9 and TRBJ1-1; TRBD1 might be the D (6 bases). CDR1 and CDR2 from the germline V gene are SEHNR and FQNEAQ (reference sequence). There are 14 residues in the CDR3. Trimming removed 5 bases at V and 1 base at J, with 11 bases between. The CDR3 sequence: CASSPSTGNTEAFF. In DNA, the CDR3 is TGTGCCAGCAGCCCATCGACAGGGAACACTGAAGCTTTCTTT.

In this sample, this clonotype turned up a few times. The V gene is TRBV5-6, the J gene TRBJ1-5; D is uncertain. The ends were cut back, 0 bases at V and 0 bases at J, with 10 bases in the middle. The CDR3 loop spans 16 amino acids. Germline CDR1 reads SGHDT; CDR2 reads YYEEEE. The CDR3 here is CASSLASGDSNQPQHF. The CDR3 bases are TGTGCCAGCAGCTTGGCTTCCGGAGATAGCAATCAGCCCCAGCATTTT.

This clonotype turned up a few times. This chain uses TRBV29-1 with TRBJ1-5; TRBD1 is a possible D gene (5 bases). Germline CDR1 SQVTM, CDR2 ANQGSEA. The V end was cut by 4 bases, the J end by 5 bases, with 12 bases between. The CDR3 is 13 residues long. CDR3 in DNA: TGCAGCGTTGGGGCAGGGACCGATCAGCCCCAGCATTTT. This codes for CSVGAGTDQPQHF.

In its sample, this clonotype was seen a few times. CDR3 DNA sequence: TGTGCCAGCAGCCCTAAGTTTGCGGGGGGGCGGAATGAGCAGTTCTTC. Translation: CASSPKFAGGRNEQFF. The V call is TRBV7-3, the J call TRBJ2-1; 9 bases agree with TRBD2. V shed 5 bases and J 7 bases; nucleotides not matched to a gene: 12. Germline V gene lookup returns CDR1 SGHTA and CDR2 FQGTGA. The CDR3 extends over 16 amino acids.

V and J are TRBV12-3 or TRBV12-4 and TRBJ1-5; D is possibly TRBD1 (5 bases). This CDR3 has 14 amino acids. V lost 6 bases, J lost 7 bases, and 16 bases lay in between. CDR3 protein: CASSPGRTEQPQHF. DNA of the CDR3: TGTGCCAGCAGCCCAGGGAGGACTGAACAGCCCCAGCATTTT.

In its sample, this clonotype was seen a few times. The chain combines TRBV20-1 with TRBJ2-3; D gene unclear. The V end lost 3 bases, the J end lost 0 bases, and 13 bases lay between the germline ends. The germline V gene has CDR1 DFQATT and CDR2 SNEGSKA (reference sequence). This CDR3 has 15 amino acids. The CDR3 DNA is TGCAGTGCTAGCCCCCGAGTTACTAGCACAGATACGCAGTATTTT. This sequence encodes CSASPRVTSTDTQYF.

This clonotype was recorded a few times. The CDR3 sequence: CASSSSTGYTF. Written as DNA, the CDR3 is TGTGCCAGCAGTTCCTCCACCGGCTACACCTTC. The rearrangement links TRBV12-3 or TRBV12-4 to TRBJ1-2; D unclear. The CDR3 spans 11 residues. The V gene lost 4 bases and the J gene lost 8 bases, with 8 bases spanning the gap.

This clonotype was found many times. This chain connects TRBV27 to TRBJ2-5, with D perhaps being TRBD1 or TRBD2 (6 bases each). Trimming pared 1 base from V and 3 bases from J, leaving 21 bases between. The CDR3 is 18 residues long. Germline V gene data show CDR1 as MNHEY and CDR2 as SMNVEV (reference sequence). DNA for the CDR3: TGTGCCAGCAGTTTATATTGGGGGGCGGAGGCAGAAAAAGAGACCCAGTACTTC. Protein sequence: CASSLYWGAEAEKETQYF.

This clonotype has a count of ten or more. The V and J genes are TRBV7-6 and TRBJ1-2; maybe TRBD1 (5 bases). The germline gives CDR1 SGHVS, CDR2 FNYEAQ. V was trimmed by 6 bases and J by 4 bases, leaving 18 bases between them. The CDR3 extends over 15 amino acids. The CDR3 sequence is CASSRAGTDPYGYTF. Written as DNA, the CDR3 is TGTGCCAGCAGTCGGGCCGGGACGGACCCCTATGGCTACACCTTC.

A few counts support this clonotype. CDR3 DNA: TGTGCCAGCAGTCGCCTAGCGGGGGGGTACCTTAGCACAGATACGCAGTATTTT. The encoded protein is CASSRLAGGYLSTDTQYF. This chain connects TRBV6-1 to TRBJ2-3; 12 positions agree with TRBD2. This CDR3 comprises 18 residues. Trimming at V came to 5 bases and at J to 0 bases, leaving 9 bases not matched to a gene. The germline gives CDR1 MNHNS, CDR2 SASEGT.

This clonotype was observed many times. The chain carries TRBV6-5 and TRBJ2-1, with TRBD1 matching 7 bases. The CDR3 sequence is 12 residues long. Germline V gene lookup returns CDR1 MNHEY and CDR2 SVGAGI. Trimming removed 10 bases from V and 6 bases from J; junction bases left unmatched: 6. CDR3 sequence: CATPPGGNEQFF. The CDR3 DNA reads as TGTGCCACCCCCCCAGGGGGCAATGAGCAGTTCTTC.

The chain combines TRBV18 with TRBJ2-5; 8 nucleotides match TRBD1. V was pared by 1 base and J by 7 bases, with 8 bases of the junction left unmatched. This CDR3 region has 15 residues. Germline V gives CDR1 KGHSH, CDR2 LQKENI. Written as DNA, the CDR3 is TGTGCCAGCTCACCACAGACAGGGGTTTCAGGGACCCAGTACTTC. It encodes CASSPQTGVSGTQYF.

The chain recombines TRBV3-1 with TRBJ2-7; 7 nucleotides align to TRBD1. CDR1 and CDR2 (germline): LGHDT, YNNKEL (reference sequence). This CDR3 spans 11 amino acids. The CDR3 protein is CASGQGGLQYV. The CDR3 region has the DNA TGTGCCAGCGGCCAAGGGGGCCTACAGTACGTC.

There are many counts of this clonotype. The V gene is TRBV4-3, the J gene TRBJ2-2; D is unresolved. CDR3 length: 13 residues. V was clipped by 4 bases and J by 3 bases, with 6 bases between them. In germline, CDR1 is LGHNA, CDR2 YSLEER. CDR3 in amino acids: CASSPLDTGELFF. The CDR3 coding sequence is TGCGCCAGCAGCCCCTTAGACACCGGGGAGCTGTTTTTT.

This clonotype was counted ten times or more. The chain couples TRBV20-1 to TRBJ2-1, with 12 bases lining up with TRBD2. The CDR3 consists of 15 residues. V was clipped by 2 bases and J by 10 bases; unmatched bases: 9. Germline V lookup: CDR1 DFQATT, CDR2 SNEGSKA (reference sequence). The CDR3 coding sequence is TGCAGTGCTAGAACAAGAACTAGCGGGGGGCAGGAGCAGTTCTTC. This sequence encodes CSARTRTSGGQEQFF.

This clonotype came up a few times. The V and J genes are TRBV4-1 and TRBJ1-1; a possible D gene is TRBD1 (5 bases). V lost 1 base and J lost 4, with 16 bases in between. CDR1 is MGHRA, CDR2 YSYEKL, per germline. This CDR3 region has 16 residues. CDR3 DNA sequence: TGCGCCAGCAGCCAAGTGTTCAGCCCCGGGACCACTGAAGCTTTCTTT. It is translated as CASSQVFSPGTTEAFF.

This clonotype was observed a handful of times. This sequence joins TRBV20-1 and TRBJ1-5; 7 bases line up with TRBD1. The germline CDR1 and CDR2 sequences are DFQATT and SNEGSKA (reference sequence). With 6 bases clipped from V and 3 bases from J, the junction kept 5 bases outside the gene matches. CDR3 size: 13 residues. The CDR3 coding sequence is TGCAGTGCCCCAGGACAGGCCAATCAGCCCCAGCATTTT. This sequence encodes CSAPGQANQPQHF.

This clonotype was seen more than once but under ten times. This rearrangement joins TRBV7-3 to TRBJ1-2; possible D gene TRBD1, 5 bases. V lost 3 bases and J lost 14, with 16 bases in between. The CDR3 runs to 12 residues. Germline CDR1 reads SGHTA; CDR2 reads FQGTGA. CDR3 sequence reads: CASSLPPGPSTF. CDR3 bases: TGTGCCAGCAGCTTGCCCCCAGGGCCTAGTACCTTC.

V usage is TRBV23-1 and J usage is TRBJ2-7; D may match TRBD1 or TRBD2 (5 bases each). TRBV23-1 is treated as an ORF (open reading frame) with a function not yet certain. Trimming took off 4 bases at V and 5 bases at J, with 24 bases between the two ends. The CDR3 has 17 amino acids. The CDR3, as DNA: TGCGCCAGCAGTCGGATTTCTCCCCAAACGGGGCCCCACGAGCAGTACGTC. It yields the protein CASSRISPQTGPHEQYV.

The V and J genes are TRBV7-2 and TRBJ1-2; 7 positions agree with TRBD1. The CDR3 has 14 residues. The V segment lost 1 base and the J segment 5 bases; nucleotides outside the gene matches: 4. Per the germline V gene, CDR1 is SGHTA and CDR2 is FQGNSA. The CDR3 DNA reads as TGTGCCAGCAGCTTAGGCGGACAGGTTTATGGCTACACCTTC. It encodes CASSLGGQVYGYTF.

There are a few counts of this clonotype. The V and J genes are TRBV6-5 and TRBJ2-7; TRBD1 agrees at 9 bases. The CDR3 covers 14 residues. Losses at the gene ends were 5 bases for V and 4 bases for J; bases not matched to a gene: 6. Germline CDR1 is MNHEY and CDR2 is SVGAGI. The CDR3 region has the DNA TGTGCCAGCAGTCTGGACAGGGGCGGGTACGAGCAGTACTTC. It is translated as CASSLDRGGYEQYF.

On this clonotype: Being one base from a much bigger clone, this may be a read error. The chain is built from TRBV5-1 and TRBJ1-1; possible D gene TRBD1, 6 bases. This CDR3 contains 15 residues. CDR1 is SGHRS and CDR2 is YFSETQ in the germline V gene. CDR3 in amino acids: CASSLRPGGRTDAFF. The CDR3 nucleotides are TGCGCCAGCAGCTTGCGGCCGGGGGGCAGGACTGACGCTTTCTTT.

This clonotype appeared a few times. The rearrangement uses TRBV7-2 and TRBJ1-5, with no clear D. Trimming removed 5 bases from V and 5 bases from J, with 13 bases in between. The CDR3 loop spans 14 amino acids. Per germline, CDR1 SGHTA and CDR2 FQGNSA. Written as DNA, the CDR3 is TGTGCCAGCAGCACCAGTAGTTGGGATCAGCCCCAGCATTTT. It encodes CASSTSSWDQPQHF.

In this sample, this clonotype turned up many times. The rearrangement uses TRBV4-2 and TRBJ2-1; possible D gene TRBD2, 6 bases. The CDR3 covers 14 residues. Germline loops: CDR1 LGHNA, CDR2 YNFKEQ. Trimming took off 2 bases at V and 5 bases at J, with 10 bases between the two ends. The CDR3 DNA reads TGTGCCAGCAGCCAACTCGGGAGTGACAATGAGCAGTTCTTC. Encoded protein: CASSQLGSDNEQFF.

This clonotype was picked up many times. This chain connects TRBV4-2 to TRBJ1-3; unclear D gene. Deletions cut 4 bases from V and 4 bases from J, with 20 bases between. The CDR3 contains 17 residues. Germline values: CDR1 LGHNA, CDR2 YNFKEQ. The CDR3 bases are TGTGCCAGCAGCCCGCCTGGGATCGGATCTATGGGAAACACCATATATTTT. Residues: CASSPPGIGSMGNTIYF.